Reported below is one TCR beta chain. The entry originates in a study of T cells expressing NK-cell markers. Following a re-call of the 5' RACE reads, TCRdb has one entry per CDR3 protein and lacks DNA. The specimen's table records 150,000 to 180,000 distinct CDR3 sequences. This CDR3 has 12 residues. Per the germline V gene, CDR1 is SNHLY and CDR2 is FYNNEI. The sample consisted of blood T cells: a sorted CD56 or NKG2C T cell subset, CD4+ or CD8+ T cells, or bulk PBMC T cells (not recorded which). The rearrangement joins TRBV2 to TRBJ1-1; TCRdb designates TRBD1, a call that cannot be tested without DNA. This TCR was sampled from a woman between 45 and 65 years old in good health. This CDR3 is CASGKGTTEAFF.